Listed below are T cell receptor beta chains from one sample, sequenced in a study of OX40 agonist ivuxolimab in advanced cancers. Method: immunoSEQ multiplex PCR; TCRdb's copy keeps in-frame clones and lacks some. The table records around 64,000 clones, 80% to 90% of them present only once. The sequencing here drew on CD4+ or CD8+ T cells sorted from blood, taken in a trial of the OX40 agonist ivuxolimab. The receptors derive from an adult with an advanced solid tumor such as melanoma, head and neck, liver or kidney cancer. The CDR3 runs from the conserved cysteine through the conserved F or W. D genes are given only for firm matches. The size entry is marked missing in some rows and otherwise reads once, few, many or a size class.

J,size,D,V,CDR3,DNA
TRBJ2-3,NA,TRBD2,TRBV6-6,CASSYASGASTDTQYF,TGTGCCAGCAGTTACGCTAGCGGGGCTAGCACAGATACGCAGTATTTT
TRBJ2-5,NA,NA,TRBV7-6,CASSLALGETQYF,TGTGCCAGCAGCTTAGCGCTAGGAGAGACCCAGTACTTC
TRBJ1-2,NA,NA,TRBV7-9,CASSTGTSNYGYTF,TGTGCCAGCAGCACGGGAACCTCCAACTATGGCTACACCTTC
TRBJ2-6,NA,NA,TRBV4-1,CASSHGGGVGVLTF,TGCGCCAGCAGCCACGGGGGAGGAGTGGGGGTCCTGACTTTC
TRBJ2-7,NA,TRBD1,TRBV10-2,CASRTGTGGIYEQYF,TGCGCCAGCAGAACCGGGACAGGGGGAATATACGAGCAGTACTTC
TRBJ2-3,NA,NA,TRBV7-8,CASSRLAGATSTDTQYF,TGTGCCAGCAGTCGACTAGCAGGGGCGACTAGCACAGATACGCAGTATTTT
TRBJ2-1,few,TRBD2,TRBV19,CASSIGRAGAYNEQFF,TGTGCCAGTAGTATAGGGCGAGCGGGGGCCTACAATGAGCAGTTCTTC
TRBJ2-7,NA,TRBD1,TRBV5-6,CASSLLVGTGATYEQYF,TGTGCCAGCAGCTTGTTAGTAGGGACAGGGGCTACTTACGAGCAGTACTTC
TRBJ2-2,NA,NA,TRBV12-5,CASEVGQGGELFF,TGTGCTAGTGAGGTGGGGCAAGGCGGGGAGCTGTTTTTT
TRBJ2-5,NA,NA,TRBV4-3,CASSQELRQGETQYF,TGCGCCAGCAGCCAAGAGCTCAGGCAAGGAGAGACCCAGTACTTC
TRBJ1-2,few,TRBD1,TRBV5-1,CASRTGTGTDGYTF,TGCGCCAGCAGGACCGGGACAGGGACCGATGGCTACACCTTC
TRBJ1-2,few,NA,TRBV30,CAWSVDNYGYTF,TGTGCCTGGAGTGTAGACAACTATGGCTACACCTTC
TRBJ1-4,NA,NA,TRBV4-1,CASSQGTVATNEKLFF,TGCGCCAGCAGCCAAGGGACAGTTGCAACTAATGAAAAACTGTTTTTT
TRBJ1-1,NA,NA,TRBV7-2,CASKGQMNTEAFF,TGTGCCAGTAAAGGACAGATGAACACTGAAGCTTTCTTT
TRBJ2-7,NA,TRBD1,TRBV6-6,CASSYLQGAGEQYF,TGTGCCAGCAGTTACTTACAGGGGGCGGGGGAGCAGTACTTC
TRBJ1-1,NA,NA,TRBV7-9,CASSFEGTEAFF,TGTGCCAGCAGCTTCGAGGGAACTGAAGCTTTCTTT
TRBJ1-2,once,NA,TRBV28,CASSPPLAGVLGYTF,TGTGCCAGCAGTCCCCCGTTGGCAGGCGTTCTTGGCTACACCTTC
TRBJ1-1,NA,NA,TRBV27,CASSKWAGDTEAFF,TGTGCCAGCAGTAAGTGGGCTGGGGACACTGAAGCTTTCTTT
TRBJ2-7,NA,NA,TRBV4-2,CASSPSAGAAREQYF,TGTGCCAGCAGCCCAAGCGCGGGGGCGGCACGCGAGCAGTACTTC
TRBJ2-5,few,NA,TRBV12-1,CASSYPTESRSGQETQYF,TGTGCCAGCAGCTACCCGACCGAATCCAGGTCGGGACAAGAGACCCAGTACTTC
TRBJ1-1,NA,NA,TRBV5-1,CASSLVGVNTEAFF,TGCGCCAGCAGCTTGGTTGGGGTTAACACTGAAGCTTTCTTT
TRBJ2-7,once,TRBD1,TRBV7-9,CASSTRQGAGEQYF,TGTGCCAGCAGCACACGACAGGGGGCAGGCGAGCAGTACTTC
TRBJ2-1,NA,NA,TRBV7-2,CASSLEGSPIYNEQFF,TGTGCCAGCAGCTTAGAGGGCTCCCCGATTTACAATGAGCAGTTCTTC
TRBJ1-6,few,NA,TRBV11-2,CASSHEGGSPLHF,TGTGCCAGCAGCCATGAAGGTGGTTCACCCCTCCACTTT